This record concerns one TCR beta chain sequence. The target antigen is unknown. TCRdb's copy holds only in-frame clones and misses some; the assay was immunoSEQ multiplex PCR. The sample carries about 180,000 clones, around 88% recorded once. The data are from a study of T cell responses to AZD1222 COVID-19 vaccine. Whole-study results and caveats: Only a handful of AZD1222 recipients, roughly six in all, had baseline seropositivity. Two AZD1222 doses significantly raised spike-specific TCR breadth and depth over controls.

The specimen comprised peripheral blood, sampled on day 0 of AZD1222 vaccination. This clonotype was sampled from an adult in good health.

CDR3 amino acids: CASRSLGPFYEQYF. In DNA form, the CDR3 reads TGTGCCAGCAGATCACTTGGGCCTTTTTACGAGCAGTACTTC. The chain recombines TRBV6-5 with TRBJ2-7; D not resolved. Germline V gene lookup returns CDR1 MNHEY and CDR2 SVGAGI. The length of the CDR3 is 14 residues. The germline V and J ends were trimmed by 6 bases and 4 bases, with 16 bases remaining between them.